The entry below describes one TCR beta chain. The CDR3 contains 14 residues. Deletions cut 5 bases from V and 1 base from J, with 8 bases between. Germline assignment: CDR1 SGHAT and CDR2 FQNNGV. This sample is drawn from a study of early T cells in non-severe SARS-CoV-2 infection. TCRdb re-called the 5' RACE reads through MiXCR, storing one row per CDR3 protein. The sample yields roughly 80,000 distinct CDR3 sequences, roughly an eighth seen once. Sample: whole blood. The chain recombines TRBV11-2 with TRBJ2-2; D remains ambiguous. The TCR comes from an adult who was a healthcare worker with PCR-confirmed SARS-CoV-2 infection or an uninfected control (not recorded which). The CDR3 loop reads CASSPSGNTGELFF. The CDR3, as DNA: TGTGCCAGCAGCCCTAGTGGGAACACCGGGGAGCTGTTTTTT.